Shown below are 10 T cell receptor beta chains from a single sample sequenced in a study of blood T cells in healthy people across ages. Combining a sample-barcoded 5' primer with a J-beta primer mix, a second PCR ran for roughly 7 to 12 cycles. TCRdb redid the calling of the 5' RACE reads with MiXCR, one entry per CDR3 protein. Among about 1,600,000 distinct CDR3 sequences listed, about 43% were seen once. Sequencing used blood. The source is a young woman in good health.

The chain combines TRBV28 with TRBJ1-2; a weak D match, TRBD1 (5 bases). This CDR3 spans 14 amino acids. Trimming left V 4 bases short and J 6 bases short, with 15 bases between. Per the germline V gene, CDR1 is MDHEN and CDR2 is SYDVKM. The CDR3 DNA reads as TGTGCCAGCAGTTCTACCCCGGGGCTCGATGGCTACACCTTC. Its translation is CASSSTPGLDGYTF.

This sequence joins TRBV12-3 or TRBV12-4 and TRBJ2-5, with 7 bases matching TRBD2. The V segment lost 6 bases and the J segment 1 base; nucleotides outside the gene matches: 5. The CDR3 has 14 amino acids. In DNA, the CDR3 is TGTGCCAGCAGGTGGGGGGGGTCCCAAGAGACCCAGTACTTC. Protein sequence: CASRWGGSQETQYF.

Notes on this clonotype: One end of the junction does not line up with germline, which may come from a read error. This sequence joins TRBV5-1 and TRBJ1-1; 7 bases are shared with TRBD1. CDR3 length equals 13 residues. Germline CDR1 is SGHRS and CDR2 is YFSETQ. CDR3 coding DNA: TGCGTCAGCAGCCGGACAGGGAACACTGAAGCTTTCTTT. This gives the protein CVSSRTGNTEAFF.

The gene calls are TRBV20-1 and TRBJ2-3; 7 nucleotides align to TRBD1. The CDR3 contains 13 residues. Germline V gives CDR1 DFQATT, CDR2 SNEGSKA (reference sequence). J was trimmed by 5 bases and V by 7 bases; bases with no gene match: 9. CDR3 nucleotide sequence: TGCAGTGTCGCAGGGGGACGGGTAGATACGCAGTATTTT. This translates into CSVAGGRVDTQYF.

The genes are TRBV11-1 and TRBJ1-5; 9 bases fit TRBD1. The CDR3 is 23 residues long. With V trimmed by 2 bases and J by 0 bases, 23 bases remained unmatched. Germline V gives CDR1 SGHAT, CDR2 FQDESV (reference sequence). The CDR3 sequence: CASSLSRTVGGQGRFYSNQPQHF. For the CDR3, the DNA is TGTGCCAGCAGCTTATCGAGGACTGTCGGGGGACAGGGACGATTTTATAGCAATCAGCCCCAGCATTTT. The variable domain in full, with the rest retrieved from reference TRBV11-1 and TRBJ1-5, is EAEVAQSPRYKITEKSQAVAFWCDPISGHATLYWYRQILGQGPELLVQFQDESVVDDSQLPKDRFSAERLKGVDSTLKIQPAELGDSAMYLCASSLSRTVGGQGRFYSNQPQHFGDGTRLSIL.

J is TRBJ2-4 and V is TRBV28; unclear D gene. This CDR3 spans 16 amino acids. V lost 5 bases and J lost 0, with 14 bases in between. The germline gives CDR1 MDHEN, CDR2 SYDVKM. CDR3 in amino acids: CASSPEDGIAKNIQYF. Here the CDR3 DNA reads TGTGCCAGCAGTCCTGAGGACGGAATAGCCAAAAACATTCAGTACTTC.

The V gene is TRBV9, the J gene TRBJ2-5; D unresolved. The DNA end lines up better with TRBJ2-7; the J call may be wrong. The CDR3 has 15 amino acids. Per germline, CDR1 SGDLS and CDR2 YYNGEE. The CDR3 nucleotides are TGTGCCAGCAGCCCCCAAGGCCATAACTCCTACGAGCAGTACTTC. It codes for CASSPQGHNSYEQYF.

This sequence joins TRBV27 and TRBJ1-2; 7 bases align to TRBD1. Germline CDR1 MNHEY, CDR2 SMNVEV (reference sequence). Trimming at V came to 1 base and at J to 2 bases, leaving 10 bases not matched to a gene. The CDR3 has 17 amino acids. The CDR3 loop is CASSLWGQPILNYGYTF. Here the CDR3 DNA reads TGTGCCAGCAGTTTATGGGGACAGCCGATTTTAAACTATGGCTACACCTTC.

This chain's CDR3 is CATHRDRALNEQFF. The CDR3 DNA sequence: TGTGCCACCCACCGGGACAGGGCACTAAATGAGCAGTTCTTC. The chain joins TRBV28 to TRBJ2-1; 9 bases match TRBD1. The CDR3 runs 14 residues. V was pared by 10 bases and J by 7 bases, with 11 bases of the junction left unmatched. From germline, CDR1 is MDHEN and CDR2 SYDVKM. Combining the CDR3 with reference TRBV28 and TRBJ2-1 gives the whole variable domain DVKVTQSSRYLVKRTGEKVFLECVQDMDHENMFWYRQDPGLGLRLIYFSYDVKMKEKGDIPEGYSVSREKKERFSLILESASTNQTSMYLCATHRDRALNEQFFGPGTRLTVL.

The rearrangement links TRBV2 to TRBJ2-5; tentative D call: TRBD1 (6 bases). The germline V gene has CDR1 SNHLY and CDR2 FYNNEI. Trimming cost V 6 bases and J 11 bases, with 25 bases left between them. The CDR3 is 15 amino acids. Here the CDR3 DNA reads TGTGCCAGCAGAACCGGATCGGCCAGGGGTGGGGAGCAGTACTTC. Translated: CASRTGSARGGEQYF.